The 8 T cell receptor beta chains below come from one sample, sequenced in a study of blood T cell repertoires in COVID-19. Profiled with immunoSEQ multiplex PCR; TCRdb holds only in-frame clones, not every one. In the table there are about 59,000 clones, around 88% of which are singletons. The specimen was peripheral blood. Source of these receptors: a woman older than 75 with active COVID-19.

This clone was picked up one time. The rearrangement links TRBV14 to TRBJ1-2; D not resolved. With 3 bases removed from V and 7 bases from J, the gap between germline ends came to 12 bases. Per germline, CDR1 SGHDN and CDR2 FVKESK. The CDR3 covers 13 residues. CDR3 DNA sequence: TGTGCCAGCAGCCACGAGACATGGCGTGGCTACACCTTC. Protein: CASSHETWRGYTF.

This clone was found many times. The chain uses TRBV11-3 and TRBJ2-7; D may be TRBD2 (6 bases). V gave up 3 bases and J gave up 6 bases, with 12 bases separating them. CDR1 is SGHNT, CDR2 YENEEA, per germline. The CDR3 length is 13 residues. The CDR3 loop is CASSFGRGVEQYF. Written as DNA, the CDR3 is TGTGCCAGCAGCTTTGGACGCGGGGTCGAGCAGTACTTC. Full variable domain (rest looked up from reference TRBV11-3 and TRBJ2-7): EAGVVQSPRYKIIEKKQPVAFWCNPISGHNTLYWYLQNLGQGPELLIRYENEEAVDDSQLPKDRFSAERLKGVDSTLKIQPAELGDSAVYLCASSFGRGVEQYFGPGTRLTVT.

This chain joins TRBV3-1 (or the pseudogene TRBV3-2) and TRBJ2-7; a weak D match, TRBD1 (5 bases). V dropped 4 bases and J dropped 1 base, with 14 bases sitting between them. Germline-derived CDR1 and CDR2 are LGHDT and YNNKEL (reference sequence). The CDR3 runs to 15 residues. CDR3 DNA sequence: TGTGCCAGCAGCCCCTCAAGGAGACAGTCCTACGAGCAGTACTTC. It codes for CASSPSRRQSYEQYF.

The chain links TRBV6-5 to TRBJ2-7; weak D call: TRBD1 (7 bases). Germline assignment: CDR1 MNHEY and CDR2 SVGAGI. The CDR3 sequence is 15 residues long. Trimming took 2 bases from V and 6 from J, leaving 17 bases between them. The CDR3 loop is CASSYQGGRAGEQYF. CDR3 nucleotides: TGTGCCAGCAGTTACCAGGGGGGCAGGGCGGGCGAGCAGTACTTC.

The gene calls are TRBV4-3 and TRBJ2-7; 7 bases are a match to TRBD2. Germline CDR1 is LGHNA and CDR2 is YSLEER. V trimming: 2 bases; J trimming: 0 bases; junction bases outside the gene matches: 7. CDR3 length: 16 residues. CDR3 bases: TGCGCCAGCAGCCAATCCCCCAGGGAGGGCTCCTACGAGCAGTACTTC. Translating it yields CASSQSPREGSYEQYF.

The rearrangement links TRBV7-8 to TRBJ2-7, with D uncertain. Germline CDR1 and CDR2: SGHVS and FQNEAQ. The CDR3 has 12 amino acids. Trimming stripped 2 bases from V and 4 bases from J, with 6 bases between. The CDR3 loop reads CASSLSRYEQYF. The CDR3 bases are TGTGCCAGCAGCTTATCCCGTTACGAGCAGTACTTC. Based on the CDR3 plus reference TRBV7-8 and TRBJ2-7, the full variable domain is GAGVSQSPRYKVAKRGQDVALRCDPISGHVSLFWYQQALGQGPEFLTYFQNEAQLDKSGLPSDRFFAERPEGSVSTLKIQRTQQEDSAVYLCASSLSRYEQYFGPGTRLTVT.

V is TRBV6-6 and J is TRBJ1-5; a weak D match, TRBD1 (5 bases). The ends were cut back, 4 bases at V and 6 bases at J, with 16 bases in the middle. The germline gives CDR1 MNHNY, CDR2 SVGAGI (reference sequence). The CDR3 sequence is 15 residues long. CDR3 sequence: CASSFISGIGQPQHF. CDR3 DNA: TGTGCCAGCAGTTTTATATCAGGGATCGGTCAGCCCCAGCATTTT.

The chain employs TRBV7-8 and TRBJ2-7; 8 nucleotides align to TRBD1. The germline gives CDR1 SGHVS, CDR2 FQNEAQ. This CDR3 contains 14 residues. J gave up 5 bases and V 5 bases, and 8 bases lay outside the gene matches. This CDR3 reads CASSVAGGFDEQYF. For the CDR3, the DNA is TGTGCCAGCAGCGTTGCAGGGGGCTTCGACGAGCAGTACTTC.